One and the same sample provided the 23 T cell receptor beta chains below, sequenced in a study of OX40 agonist ivuxolimab in advanced cancers. Clones were sequenced by immunoSEQ multiplex PCR, and TCRdb holds only the in-frame ones, with some missing. The sample comprises tens of thousands of clones, under 85% of which are singletons, and about 14% rests with the top ten. The sequencing used CD4+ or CD8+ T cells sorted from blood, collected in a trial of the OX40 agonist ivuxolimab. The origin of the receptors is an adult with an advanced solid tumor such as melanoma, head and neck, liver or kidney cancer.

This clone is medium-sized in the sample. The V call is TRBV11-3, the J call TRBJ2-7; tentative D call: TRBD2 (6 bases). CDR1 and CDR2 from the germline V gene are SGHNT and YENEEA. Trimming cost V 5 bases and J 2 bases, with 13 bases left between them. This CDR3 is built from 14 residues. As DNA, the CDR3 is TGTGCCAGCAGCCCCGGGAGAGCCCCCTACGAGCAGTACTTC. It is translated as CASSPGRAPYEQYF.

This clone appeared once. The gene calls are TRBV12-5 and TRBJ2-7; unclear D gene. Germline V lookup: CDR1 LGHNT, CDR2 FRNRAP. The CDR3 extends over 11 amino acids. Trimming removed 6 bases from V and 3 bases from J, with 6 bases in between. The CDR3 DNA reads as TGTGCTAGTGGGCCACTCTACGAGCAGTACTTC. Protein sequence: CASGPLYEQYF. The full variable domain, its missing parts supplied by reference TRBV12-5 and TRBJ2-7, is DARVTQTPRHKVTEMGQEVTMRCQPILGHNTVFWYRQTMMQGLELLAYFRNRAPLDDSGMPKDRFSAEMPDATLATLKIQPSEPRDSAVYFCASGPLYEQYFGPGTRLTVT.

The chain uses TRBV6-6 and TRBJ1-2; weak D call: TRBD1 (5 bases). Trimming removed 4 bases from V and 3 bases from J, with 15 bases in between. This CDR3 is built from 15 residues. The germline V gene has CDR1 MNHNY and CDR2 SVGAGI (reference sequence). The CDR3 nucleotides are TGTGCCAGCAGTTCCTACCGAGACAGATACTATGGCTACACCTTC. Amino acid sequence: CASSSYRDRYYGYTF.

V and J are TRBV30 and TRBJ1-4; D is ambiguous. The germline V and J ends were trimmed by 2 bases and 8 bases, with 15 bases remaining between them. This CDR3 has 14 residues. Looked up from germline, CDR1 is GTSNPN and CDR2 is SVGIG (reference sequence). The CDR3 loop is CAWSPGGMEEKLFF. DNA for the CDR3: TGTGCCTGGAGTCCAGGAGGGATGGAAGAAAAACTGTTTTTT.

J is TRBJ2-5 and V is TRBV28; 8 nucleotides agree with TRBD2. V shed 1 base and J 5 bases; nucleotides not matched to a gene: 9. The CDR3 extends over 16 amino acids. In germline, CDR1 is MDHEN, CDR2 SYDVKM. The CDR3 DNA sequence: TGTGCCAGCAGTTTATCCGCAGCGGGAGAGGGGGAGACCCAGTACTTC. It translates to CASSLSAAGEGETQYF.

This chain links TRBV27 with TRBJ1-5; D unclear. In germline, CDR1 is MNHEY, CDR2 SMNVEV (reference sequence). This CDR3 comprises 16 residues. Deletions cut 8 bases from V and 0 bases from J, with 17 bases between. The CDR3 sequence is CASYVLSTGSNQPQHF. In nucleotides, the CDR3 is TGTGCCAGCTACGTACTGTCTACGGGTAGCAATCAGCCCCAGCATTTT.

The chain uses TRBV19 and TRBJ1-1, with a weak D call TRBD1 (6 bases). Between the trimmed V and J ends, which lost 0 bases and 1 base, there was a span of 15 bases. The CDR3 consists of 17 residues. Germline values: CDR1 LNHDA, CDR2 SQIVND (reference sequence). In nucleotides, the CDR3 is TGTGCCAGTAGTATAGACACAGGGAGGGCGACGAACACTGAAGCTTTCTTT. It codes for CASSIDTGRATNTEAFF.

The chain links TRBV6-6 to TRBJ2-5, with 7 positions matching TRBD1. Trimming cost V 6 bases and J 4 bases; bases outside gene matches: 8. Germline V gene sequence: CDR1 MNHNY, CDR2 SVGAGI (reference sequence). This CDR3 contains 14 residues. This CDR3 reads CASRSTGVRETQYF. For the CDR3, the DNA is TGTGCCAGCAGATCTACAGGGGTAAGAGAGACCCAGTACTTC.

This clone was detected once. The V and J genes are TRBV2 and TRBJ2-7; D is perhaps TRBD2 (7 bases). Germline assignment: CDR1 SNHLY and CDR2 FYNNEI. V dropped 0 bases and J dropped 5 bases, with 17 bases sitting between them. The CDR3 spans 16 residues. CDR3 residues: CASSEAGGAGTHEQYF. The CDR3 DNA follows: TGTGCCAGCAGTGAAGCGGGGGGGGCAGGGACCCACGAGCAGTACTTC.

Here the CDR3 DNA reads TGTGCCAGCAGCTTGAAAGCCAACGTCCTGACTTTC. This sequence encodes CASSLKANVLTF. The rearrangement uses TRBV5-4 and TRBJ2-6; D call uncertain. The ends were cut back, 1 base at V and 7 bases at J, with 3 bases in the middle. Per germline, CDR1 SGHNT and CDR2 YYREEE (reference sequence). The CDR3 is 12 amino acids.

This chain joins TRBV7-3 and TRBJ2-3; D assignment may be TRBD1 or TRBD2 (5 bases each). Trimming shortened V by 5 bases and J by 3 bases, and 9 bases separated the two germline ends. The CDR3 has 13 amino acids. The germline CDR1 and CDR2 sequences are SGHTA and FQGTGA. CDR3 DNA: TGTGCCAGCAGCGGGGGTCAGACAGATACGCAGTATTTT. It yields the protein CASSGGQTDTQYF.

The CDR3 spells CASSGTQGALSDTQYF. In DNA, the CDR3 is TGTGCCAGCAGTGGTACTCAGGGGGCTTTGTCAGATACGCAGTATTTT. The V gene is TRBV6-1, the J gene TRBJ2-3; TRBD1 aligns across 8 bases. The length of the CDR3 is 16 residues. V gave up 4 bases and J gave up 4 bases; unmatched junction bases: 10. Germline lookup yields CDR1 MNHNS and CDR2 SASEGT.

The chain couples TRBV11-3 to TRBJ2-1; 13 bases are a match to TRBD2. The CDR3 consists of 13 residues. Germline CDR1 is SGHNT and CDR2 is YENEEA. With V trimmed by 4 bases and J by 9 bases, 0 bases remained unmatched. CDR3 amino acids: CASSWTSGSEQFF. DNA for the CDR3: TGTGCCAGCAGCTGGACTAGCGGGAGTGAGCAGTTCTTC.

The chain carries TRBV7-9 and TRBJ1-2; TRBD1 matches 8 bases. CDR3 size: 14 residues. Germline V lookup: CDR1 SEHNR, CDR2 FQNEAQ (reference sequence). V gave up 2 bases and J gave up 6 bases; unmatched junction bases: 5. CDR3 in DNA: TGTGCCAGCAGCTTAATCGCAGGGGGCGATGGCTACACCTTC. This codes for CASSLIAGGDGYTF. The full variable domain, rest sourced from reference TRBV7-9 and TRBJ1-2, is DTGVSQNPRHKITKRGQNVTFRCDPISEHNRLYWYRQTLGQGPEFLTYFQNEAQLEKSRLLSDRFSAERPKGSFSTLEIQRTEQGDSAMYLCASSLIAGGDGYTFGSGTRLTVV.

The chain employs TRBV5-1 and TRBJ2-1; a weak D match, TRBD1 (6 bases). Trimming removed 2 bases from V and 6 bases from J, with 6 bases in between. CDR3 length: 12 residues. Germline V lookup: CDR1 SGHRS, CDR2 YFSETQ. In nucleotides, the CDR3 is TGCGCCAGCAGCTTACAGGGCAATGAGCAGTTCTTC. Amino acids: CASSLQGNEQFF.

The CDR3 DNA is TGTGCCAGCAGCGTAGAAGAGAACACTGAAGCTTTCTTT. Its translation is CASSVEENTEAFF. The rearrangement joins TRBV9 to TRBJ1-1; D remains ambiguous. Trimming pared 0 bases from V and 1 base from J, leaving 4 bases between. CDR3 length: 13 amino acids. CDR1 and CDR2 from the germline V gene are SGDLS and YYNGEE.

The V call is TRBV11-3, the J call TRBJ2-4; 11 nucleotides match TRBD1. CDR1 SGHNT and CDR2 YENEEA come from the germline V gene. The CDR3 is made up of 14 amino acids. V lost 5 bases and J lost 8; bases outside the gene matches: 5. DNA for the CDR3: TGTGCCAGCAGCGACCGGGGACAGGGGGACATTCAGTACTTC. This translates into CASSDRGQGDIQYF.

The chain combines TRBV7-8 with TRBJ1-3; 7 nucleotides line up with TRBD1. V trimming: 1 base; J trimming: 8 bases; junction bases outside the gene matches: 8. The CDR3 spans 15 residues. Germline V CDR1 and CDR2: SGHVS, FQNEAQ. Here the CDR3 DNA reads TGTGCCAGCAGCTTAGGGGACAGACCAAGGGACACCATATATTTT. It encodes CASSLGDRPRDTIYF.

The chain uses TRBV6-1 and TRBJ1-6; D is perhaps TRBD1 (5 bases). Trimming pared 3 bases from V and 0 bases from J, leaving 15 bases between. The length of the CDR3 is 18 residues. The germline V gene encodes CDR1 MNHNS and CDR2 SASEGT. The CDR3 loop is CASSEGRFLSSYNSPLHF. CDR3 coding DNA: TGTGCCAGCAGTGAGGGACGGTTCTTGAGCTCCTATAATTCACCCCTCCACTTT.

The CDR3 is CASSLGSHGANVLTF. The CDR3, as DNA: TGTGCCAGCAGTTTAGGGTCACACGGGGCCAACGTCCTGACTTTC. V gene TRBV28 combines with J gene TRBJ2-6; D unclear. This CDR3 is 15 amino acids long. CDR1 and CDR2 from the germline V gene are MDHEN and SYDVKM. V dropped 2 bases and J dropped 4 bases, with 9 bases sitting between them. The full variable domain, rest sourced from reference TRBV28 and TRBJ2-6, is DVKVTQSSRYLVKRTGEKVFLECVQDMDHENMFWYRQDPGLGLRLIYFSYDVKMKEKGDIPEGYSVSREKKERFSLILESASTNQTSMYLCASSLGSHGANVLTFGAGSRLTVL.

About this clone itself: Being one base from a much bigger clone, this may be a read error. The chain links TRBV5-4 to TRBJ1-4; TRBD1 matches 8 bases. The J segment lost 6 bases and the V segment lost 4 bases, leaving 8 bases of the junction unmatched. Per germline, CDR1 SGHNT and CDR2 YYREEE (reference sequence). This CDR3 is 15 amino acids long. The CDR3 DNA reads TGTGCCAGCAGCCAGAACAGGGGGACCGATGAAAAACTGTTTTTT. This encodes CASSQNRGTDEKLFF.

The gene calls are TRBV5-4 and TRBJ2-1; 9 bases are shared with TRBD1. J was trimmed by 7 bases and V by 4 bases; bases with no gene match: 12. This CDR3 is built from 16 residues. Germline V CDR1 and CDR2: SGHNT, YYREEE (reference sequence). CDR3 sequence reads: CASSPRDRVGANEQFF. The CDR3 coding sequence is TGTGCCAGCAGCCCACGGGACAGGGTTGGAGCTAATGAGCAGTTCTTC. Looking up the rest from reference TRBV5-4 and TRBJ2-1 gives the full variable domain: ETGVTQSPTHLIKTRGQQVTLRCSSQSGHNTVSWYQQALGQGPQFIFQYYREEENGRGNFPPRFSGLQFPNYSSELNVNALELDDSALYLCASSPRDRVGANEQFFGPGTRLTVL.

This chain links TRBV2 with TRBJ2-5; 7 bases match TRBD2. Trimming took 5 bases from V and 5 from J; bases not matched to a gene: 5. CDR3 size: 13 residues. Germline V gives CDR1 SNHLY, CDR2 FYNNEI. The DNA of the CDR3 is TGTGCCAGCAGTAGGGAGGGGCGGGAGACCCAGTACTTC. Its translation is CASSREGRETQYF.